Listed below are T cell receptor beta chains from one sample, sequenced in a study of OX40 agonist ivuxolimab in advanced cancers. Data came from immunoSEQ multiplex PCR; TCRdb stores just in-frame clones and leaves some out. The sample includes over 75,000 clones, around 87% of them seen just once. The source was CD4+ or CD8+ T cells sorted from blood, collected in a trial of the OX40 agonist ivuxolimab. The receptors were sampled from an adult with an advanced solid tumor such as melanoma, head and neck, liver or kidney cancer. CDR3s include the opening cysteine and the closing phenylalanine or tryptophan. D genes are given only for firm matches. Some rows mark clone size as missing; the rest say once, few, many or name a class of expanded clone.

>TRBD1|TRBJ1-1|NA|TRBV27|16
CASSFKQGAGHTEAFF
TGTGCCAGCAGTTTCAAACAGGGGGCGGGGCACACTGAAGCTTTCTTT
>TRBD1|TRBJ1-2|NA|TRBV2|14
CASRVDREGYGYTF
TGTGCCAGCAGGGTGGACAGGGAGGGCTATGGCTACACCTTC
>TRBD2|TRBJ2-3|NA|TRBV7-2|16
CASSLALAGLTDTQYF
TGTGCCAGCAGCTTAGCATTAGCGGGACTCACAGATACGCAGTATTTT
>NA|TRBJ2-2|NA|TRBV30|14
CAWSVGVSTGELFF
TGTGCCTGGAGTGTAGGAGTCAGCACCGGGGAGCTGTTTTTT
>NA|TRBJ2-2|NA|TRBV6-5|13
CATKGGGPGELFF
TGTGCCACCAAAGGTGGGGGCCCCGGGGAGCTGTTTTTT
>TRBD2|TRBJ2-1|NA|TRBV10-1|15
CASSAGTRAYNEQFF
TGCGCCAGCAGTGCCGGGACTAGGGCCTACAATGAGCAGTTCTTC
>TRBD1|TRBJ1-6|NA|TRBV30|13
CAWSGQGGSPLHF
TGTGCCTGGAGCGGACAGGGCGGCTCACCCCTCCACTTT
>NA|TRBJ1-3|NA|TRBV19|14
CASTATVGPDTIYF
TGTGCCAGTACCGCGACCGTGGGCCCGGACACCATATATTTT
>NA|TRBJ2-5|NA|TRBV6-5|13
CAIKKEGTKTQYF
TGTGCCATCAAAAAAGAGGGGACGAAGACCCAGTACTTC
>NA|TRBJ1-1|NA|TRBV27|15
CASSLWGSRDTEAFF
TGTGCCAGCAGTCTATGGGGGAGTCGGGACACTGAAGCTTTCTTT
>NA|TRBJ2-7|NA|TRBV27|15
CASSFTVSGSYEQYF
TGTGCCAGCAGCTTCACCGTGTCCGGCTCCTACGAGCAGTACTTC
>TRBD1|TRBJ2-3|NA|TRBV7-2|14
CASNRGRVTDTQYF
TGTGCCAGCAACAGGGGGCGCGTTACAGATACGCAGTATTTT
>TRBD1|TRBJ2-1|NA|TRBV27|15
CASSFLGQGVNEQFF
TGTGCCAGCAGTTTCTTGGGACAGGGGGTAAATGAGCAGTTCTTC
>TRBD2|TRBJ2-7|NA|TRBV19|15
CASSIPGGRAGEQYF
TGTGCCAGTAGTATCCCGGGCGGGAGGGCTGGCGAGCAGTACTTC
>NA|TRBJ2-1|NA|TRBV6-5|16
CASSYRHPGVYNEQFF
TGTGCCAGCAGTTACCGACACCCCGGGGTCTACAATGAGCAGTTCTTC
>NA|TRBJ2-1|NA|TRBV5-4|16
CASSLGADPSYNEQFF
TGTGCCAGCAGTCTTGGCGCAGATCCCTCCTACAATGAGCAGTTCTTC
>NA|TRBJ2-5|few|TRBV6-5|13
CASSPTQGETQYF
TGTGCCAGCAGCCCGACTCAAGGGGAGACCCAGTACTTC
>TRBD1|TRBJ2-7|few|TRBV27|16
CASSQNPGQVPYEQYF
TGTGCCAGCAGTCAAAACCCGGGACAGGTGCCCTACGAGCAGTACTTC
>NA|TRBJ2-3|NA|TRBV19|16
CASSIGGRASTDTQYF
TGTGCCAGTAGTATAGGAGGGCGGGCCAGCACAGATACGCAGTATTTT
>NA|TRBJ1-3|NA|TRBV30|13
CAWSVSRGNTIYF
TGTGCCTGGAGTGTTAGTCGGGGTAACACCATATATTTT
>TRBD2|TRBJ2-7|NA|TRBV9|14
CASSVAQREGEQYF
TGTGCCAGCAGCGTAGCCCAGCGGGAGGGCGAGCAGTACTTC
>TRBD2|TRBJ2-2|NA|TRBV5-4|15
CASSLGGRDTGELFF
TGTGCCAGCAGCTTGGGCGGGAGAGACACCGGGGAGCTGTTTTTT
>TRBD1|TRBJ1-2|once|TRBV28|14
CASSPQGGSYGYTF
TGTGCCAGCAGTCCTCAGGGGGGCTCCTATGGCTACACCTTC
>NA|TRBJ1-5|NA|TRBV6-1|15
CASSAGTGTNQPQHF
TGTGCCAGCAGTGCTGGAACCGGGACAAATCAGCCCCAGCATTTT
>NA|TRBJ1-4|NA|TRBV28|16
CASSFLVAALNEKLFF
TGTGCCAGCAGTTTTTTGGTGGCAGCGCTTAATGAAAAACTGTTTTTT
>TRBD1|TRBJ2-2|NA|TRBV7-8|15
CASSPGTGETGELFF
TGTGCCAGCAGCCCCGGGACAGGGGAGACCGGGGAGCTGTTTTTT
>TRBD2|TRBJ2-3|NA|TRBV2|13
CASIPAGVDTQYF
TGTGCCAGCATCCCAGCGGGGGTAGATACGCAGTATTTT
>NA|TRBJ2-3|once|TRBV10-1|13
CASSGGATDTQYF
TGCGCCAGCAGTGGAGGTGCCACAGATACGCAGTATTTT
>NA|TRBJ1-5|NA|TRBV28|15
CASSLSGAGNQPQHF
TGTGCCAGCAGTTTATCGGGGGCAGGCAATCAGCCCCAGCATTTT
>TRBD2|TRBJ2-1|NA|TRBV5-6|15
CASSIGLAGVGEQFF
TGTGCCAGCAGCATAGGACTAGCGGGAGTTGGTGAGCAGTTCTTC
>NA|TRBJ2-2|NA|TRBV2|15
CASSENWLDTGELFF
TGTGCCAGCAGTGAAAATTGGCTAGACACCGGGGAGCTGTTTTTT
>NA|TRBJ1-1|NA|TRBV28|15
CASSSRTPMDTEAFF
TGTGCCAGCAGTTCCAGGACTCCCATGGACACTGAAGCTTTCTTT
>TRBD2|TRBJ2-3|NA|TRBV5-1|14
CASCSSGFTDTQYF
TGCGCCAGCTGCTCTAGCGGATTCACAGATACGCAGTATTTT
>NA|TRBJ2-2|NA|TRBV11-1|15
CASSLWTPETGELFF
TGTGCCAGCAGCCTGTGGACTCCCGAGACCGGGGAGCTGTTTTTT
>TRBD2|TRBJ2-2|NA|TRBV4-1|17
CASSLGLAGRVTGELFF
TGCGCCAGCAGCCTGGGACTAGCGGGACGGGTCACCGGGGAGCTGTTTTTT
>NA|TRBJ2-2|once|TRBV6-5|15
CASSYARGETGELFF
TGTGCCAGCAGTTACGCCAGGGGGGAGACCGGGGAGCTGTTTTTT
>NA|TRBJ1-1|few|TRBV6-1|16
CASSEALRQENTEAFF
TGTGCCAGCAGTGAAGCGCTTCGACAGGAGAACACTGAAGCTTTCTTT
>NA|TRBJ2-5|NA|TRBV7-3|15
CASSLGGRGQETQYF
TGTGCCAGCAGCTTAGGGGGAAGGGGGCAAGAGACCCAGTACTTC
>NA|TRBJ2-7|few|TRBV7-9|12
CASSLDLGGQYF
TGTGCCAGCAGCTTAGATTTGGGAGGGCAGTACTTC
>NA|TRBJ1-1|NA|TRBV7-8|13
CASSLDRSTEAFF
TGTGCCAGCAGCTTAGACAGGTCCACTGAAGCTTTCTTT
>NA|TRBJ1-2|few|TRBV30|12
CAWSPQGAGYTF
TGTGCCTGGAGTCCACAAGGGGCTGGCTACACCTTC
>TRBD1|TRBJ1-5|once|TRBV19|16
CASSMRSRGQDQPQHF
TGTGCCAGTAGTATGAGGTCCAGGGGGCAGGATCAGCCCCAGCATTTT
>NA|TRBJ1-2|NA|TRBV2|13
CASSEIRREGYTF
TGTGCCAGCAGTGAAATAAGGAGGGAGGGCTACACCTTC
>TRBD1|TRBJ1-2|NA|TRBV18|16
CASSPDRAPVIDGYTF
TGTGCCAGCTCTCCAGACAGGGCCCCAGTTATAGATGGCTACACCTTC
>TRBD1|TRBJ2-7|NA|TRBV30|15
CAWSGPGQGGYEQYF
TGTGCCTGGAGTGGCCCGGGACAGGGGGGGTACGAGCAGTACTTC
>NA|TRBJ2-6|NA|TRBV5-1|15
CASSPQEPGANVLTF
TGCGCCAGCAGCCCACAGGAGCCCGGGGCCAACGTCCTGACTTTC
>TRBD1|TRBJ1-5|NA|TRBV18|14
CASSPDRGGQPQHF
TGTGCCAGCTCACCAGACAGGGGAGGTCAGCCCCAGCATTTT
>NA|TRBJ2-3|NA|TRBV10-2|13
CASSEPPGDTQYF
TGCGCCAGCAGTGAGCCCCCTGGGGATACGCAGTATTTT
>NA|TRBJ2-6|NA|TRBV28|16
CASRDAGAGGANVLTF
TGTGCCAGCAGGGACGCAGGGGCGGGTGGGGCCAACGTCCTGACTTTC
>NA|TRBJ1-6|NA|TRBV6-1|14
CASRRGMLDSPLHF
TGTGCCAGCAGACGTGGCATGTTGGATTCACCCCTCCACTTT
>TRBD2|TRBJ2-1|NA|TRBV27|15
CASSFSSGSRNEQFF
TGTGCCAGCAGTTTTAGTAGCGGGAGTAGGAATGAGCAGTTCTTC
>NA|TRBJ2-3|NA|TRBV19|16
CASSIVNLPETDTQYF
TGTGCCAGTAGTATAGTGAACCTACCTGAGACAGATACGCAGTATTTT
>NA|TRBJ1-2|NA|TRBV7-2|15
CASSLDSKEGYGYTF
TGTGCCAGCAGCCTCGACAGCAAAGAGGGCTATGGCTACACCTTC
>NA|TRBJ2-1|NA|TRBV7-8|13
CASSSRGDNEQFF
TGTGCCAGCAGCTCCAGGGGGGACAATGAGCAGTTCTTC
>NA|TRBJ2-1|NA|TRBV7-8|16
CASSLPGSRSYNEQFF
TGTGCCAGCAGCTTGCCCGGGAGTCGCTCCTACAATGAGCAGTTCTTC
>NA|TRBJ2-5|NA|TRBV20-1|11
CSAGPQETQYF
TGCAGTGCGGGACCCCAAGAGACCCAGTACTTC
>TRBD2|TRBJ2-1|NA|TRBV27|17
CASSLWVSAGGYNEQFF
TGTGCCAGCAGTTTATGGGTCTCGGCGGGAGGGTACAATGAGCAGTTCTTC
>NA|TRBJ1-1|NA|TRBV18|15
CASSPFGPGVTEAFF
TGTGCCAGCTCACCCTTCGGTCCGGGGGTCACTGAAGCTTTCTTT
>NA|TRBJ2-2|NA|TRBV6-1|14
CASSEGPNTGELFF
TGTGCCAGCAGTGAAGGTCCGAACACCGGGGAGCTGTTTTTT